This T cell receptor (beta chain) was profiled in a study of blood T cells in healthy people across ages. Study-level points and caveats: The unsorted PBMCs prevented any conclusive comparison of naive versus antigen-experienced cells. Diversity was higher, and naive CD4+ cells more numerous, in long-lived donors than in aged donors.

Sample-barcoded 5' priming and a J-beta primer mix drove a second PCR of roughly 6 to 12 cycles. TCRdb independently ran MiXCR on the 5' RACE reads; one entry per CDR3 protein. The data contain approximately 730,000 distinct CDR3 sequences, 43% of them singletons. CDR1 and CDR2 (germline): SGHAT, FQNNGV. The CDR3 is 15 amino acids. Concerning this clonotype itself: Its antigen remains unknown.

This sequence originates from an older woman in good health. Sequencing used blood. The chain combines TRBV11-2 with TRBJ2-5; 8 bases fit TRBD1. TRBJ2-7 explains the end of the DNA better; the J call may be wrong. In nucleotides, the CDR3 is TGTGCCAGCAGCTTAGTGGCAGGGGGCTGGTACGAGCAGTACTTC. It codes for CASSLVAGGWYEQYF.